This T cell receptor (beta chain) appears in the sequencing data of a study of T cells in Graves' hyperthyroidism and ophthalmopathy. This clonotype was seen ten or more times. TCR beta CDR3 regions were amplified from RNA. Initially, a first-round RT-PCR of the TCR CDR3 employed the HTBI primer set. TCRdb itself ran the multiplex PCR reads through MiXCR, one entry per CDR3 protein. The table has 300,000 to 400,000 distinct CDR3 sequences, 14% seen once. The CDR3 has 21 amino acids. Trimming cost V 6 bases and J 1 base; bases outside gene matches: 17. Germline CDR1 is MDHEN and CDR2 is SYDVKM. Diagnostic assessment was based on clinical symptoms, serum thyroxine and TRAb, thyroid ultrasound and orbital computed tomography.

This receptor was taken from a woman aged 30 to 39 with Graves' hyperthyroidism. J is TRBJ2-4 and V is TRBV28; 14 nucleotides match TRBD2. Sequenced sample: blood. The CDR3 region has the DNA TGTGCCAGCAGGTACATGGGACTAGCGGGAGATAGTGGGTCGGCCAAAAACATTCAGTACTTC. Translating gives CASRYMGLAGDSGSAKNIQYF. The full variable domain, in which reference TRBV28 and TRBJ2-4 provide the parts outside the CDR3, is DVKVTQSSRYLVKRTGEKVFLECVQDMDHENMFWYRQDPGLGLRLIYFSYDVKMKEKGDIPEGYSVSREKKERFSLILESASTNQTSMYLCASRYMGLAGDSGSAKNIQYFGAGTRLSVL.